This T cell receptor (beta chain) was captured by sequencing in a study of cytomegalovirus exposure and HLA in healthy donors. About the research overall: From HLA-typed donors, an early data release held roughly 89 million unique TCRs.

Per the germline V gene, CDR1 is SGDLS and CDR2 is YYNGEE. The CDR3 runs 14 residues. V was pared by 0 bases and J by 2 bases, with 7 bases between. Study outcomes and limitations: One cluster of highly shared sequence variants probably arose as a sequencing artifact. Some public TCRs appeared in many individuals, while most sequences were rare. Some V segments (TRBV6-2 and TRBV6-3 among them) were excluded as indistinguishable.

A multiplex PCR was run with 60 Vbeta primers and 13 Jbeta primers. Assay used: immunoSEQ multiplex PCR; TCRdb lists only in-frame clones, some missing. Among about 190,000 clones listed, just under 75% were seen once. In its sample, this clone was seen once. No antigen is known for it. This TCR derives from a man aged 25 to 45 in good health and CMV-seropositive. V is TRBV9 and J is TRBJ2-3; D is unclear. Sequencing was carried out using PBMCs. The CDR3 reads CASSVARFTDTQYF. The DNA of the CDR3 is TGTGCCAGCAGCGTAGCCAGATTCACAGATACGCAGTATTTT.